This T cell receptor (beta chain) was documented in a study of shared clonotypes between healthy human individuals (dated by TCRdb to the early 2020s). Study-level background: The cohort included three men and two women between 18 and 49 years of age. Per donor, leukapheresis produced somewhere between about 0.9 and 9.5 billion PBMCs. To estimate repertoire size and how much clonotype sharing occurs between individuals, the study deeply sequenced the blood TCR repertoires of five or six healthy adults. Different laboratories and diverse techniques were used to prepare libraries and sequence TCR repertoires, to increase sequencing depth and limit assay-specific biases. For each donor, CD4 naive and CD4 memory were each run on three plates, CD8 naive on two plates, and CD8 memory on one plate.

The donors were healthy, HIV-negative adults who had no recently reported acute infections or vaccinations. Every donor was a Caucasian adult residing in Nashville, Tennessee, USA. CD4+ T cells were enriched through magnetic negative selection, after which naive cells were positively selected on CD45RA and the remaining negative fraction served as the memory subset. After blood collection by leukapheresis, PBMCs were isolated using Ficoll-Histopaque density gradient centrifugation and then cryopreserved in the vapor phase of liquid nitrogen. Analytical flow cytometry was used to check the purity and quantity of every magnetically sorted T cell population. From each sorted fraction, genomic DNA was isolated and quantified by UV absorbance on a Nanodrop 2000c. Using the deep immunoSEQ assay, TCR CDR3 regions were amplified from genomic DNA by multiplex PCR. Extracted genomic DNA from each cell subset was spread evenly across all wells of several immunoSEQ 96-well plates, with each plate serving as a replicate. For sorted subsets, each replicate PCR was loaded with approximately 190 ng genomic DNA, equivalent to roughly 30,000 T cell genomes. Purified libraries were quantified with a Qubit 3.0 fluorometer, sized on a Bioanalyzer 2100, and re-quantified with the KAPA Library Quantification kit. Each immunoSEQ 96-well plate was sequenced on its own single-read 150-cycle Illumina NextSeq 550 flow cell. Per the authors' processing: Because the immunoSEQ output included only junctional sequences and no quality scores, the filtering could not be the same as the filtering used for full-length reads. Sequences were annotated with PyIR, a Python wrapper for IgBLAST v1.9, and V/J genes and CDR3 were assigned using IMGT germline references. Reads were filtered out if the reads had weak V/J assignments (E-value above 1e-6), no CDR3, stop codons, out-of-frame junctions, or ambiguous translated residues. V3J clonotypes were defined as sequences sharing the same inferred V gene, J gene, and CDR3 amino acid sequence. Percentage overlap between repertoires was computed as shared unique clonotypes divided by the size of the smaller repertoire. Three approaches were used to assess repertoire richness: RTK rarefaction, the Chao1 estimator, and Recon v2.1 estimates of unobserved clonotypes. Generation probabilities were computed with OLGA for all TCRbeta clonotypes obtained by the gDNA method from several donors. The immuneACCESS repertoire file appears here via TCRdb, limited to in-frame rearrangements. These files lack a portion of the clones; in checked studies, under half of the deficit traces to unresolved V genes, and the cause of the others is not known. That table is the source of V, J and clone size, and D and trimming were worked out from the DNA. For this sample the table gives 550,000 to 800,000 clones, of which under 80% were detected only once. The ten largest clonotypes hold around 1.6% of the sample.

The CDR3 sequence holds 15 residues, the cysteine and phenylalanine included. The entry retains the CDR3 DNA only, 45 bases that are in frame from base 1. CDR1 is given as SGHRS and CDR2 as YFSETQ, both from the germline V gene. V loses 0 bases, J loses 3 bases, and the germline ends lie 7 bases apart. On this clone: Its antigen is unknown. No much larger clone is present one base from it, and per-base qualities are unavailable.

The paper's findings and limits, for the study overall: When four donors were compared, the shared fraction of clonotypes was around 5% for naive CD4, 3.5% to 4% for naive CD8, more than 2% for memory CD4, and roughly 0.43% for memory CD8. Clonotypes shared by all four sorted-subset donors showed higher generation probabilities than non-shared clonotypes. The small number of donors limited the genetic and exposure-history diversity represented. Naive subsets generally had larger estimated clonotype richness than memory subsets did. Sampling was restricted to blood, and TCR repertoires in tissues likely differ from the TCR repertoires found in blood. Based on pairwise subsampling, the degree of clonotype sharing among donors was expected to be affected by sequencing depth. Rarefaction of sorted-subset datasets indicated incomplete sequencing despite the large sequencing depth.

The sequence was obtained from a woman aged 25 to 39 in good health. The rearranged segments are TRBV5-1 and TRBJ2-6; the D gene is not confidently resolved. Sequencing was done on a sample of memory CD4+ T cells sorted from blood. The cell subset or site label of this sample denotes: CD45RA-negative fraction. CDR3 region: CASSLAFGGANVLTF. The nucleotides read TGCGCCAGCAGCTTGGCCTTTGGTGGGGCCAACGTCCTGACTTTC.